This T cell receptor beta chain was sequenced during a study of T cells after yellow fever vaccination. General observations from the study: It was a small share of clonotypes that appeared in both CD4 and CD8 compartments. The secondary response showed a weaker magnitude and a faster peak, day 5 versus 15.

Per the germline V gene, CDR1 is LGHNA and CDR2 is YSLEER. The CDR3 is 16 amino acids. V was pared by 0 bases and J by 6 bases, with 7 bases of the junction left unmatched. One entry per CDR3 protein, called by TCRdb with MiXCR from the 5' RACE reads. The sample has fewer than 450,000 distinct CDR3 sequences; under 14% are singletons. This clonotype was seen a few times. Antigen specificity is unknown. This chain joins TRBV4-3 and TRBJ2-2; 7 nucleotides match TRBD2. The specimen was PBMCs, collected on the day of the first yellow fever vaccination. The clonotype was recovered from a man aged 18 to 30 who received the YFV17D yellow fever vaccine. Here the CDR3 reads CASSQDPGLEAGELFF. The CDR3 nucleotides read TGCGCCAGCAGCCAAGATCCCGGACTAGAGGCCGGGGAGCTGTTTTTT.